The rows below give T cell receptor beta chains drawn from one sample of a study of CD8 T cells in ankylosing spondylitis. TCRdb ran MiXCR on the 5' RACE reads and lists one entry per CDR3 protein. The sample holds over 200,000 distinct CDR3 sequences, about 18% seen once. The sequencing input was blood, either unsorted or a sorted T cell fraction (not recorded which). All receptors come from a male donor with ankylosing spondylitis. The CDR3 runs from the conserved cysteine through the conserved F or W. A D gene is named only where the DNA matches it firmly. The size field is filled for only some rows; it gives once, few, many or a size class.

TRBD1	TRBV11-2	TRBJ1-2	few	CASSLGPTGDGGYTF	TGTGCCAGCAGCTTAGGGCCGACAGGGGACGGTGGCTACACCTTC
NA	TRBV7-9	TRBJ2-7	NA	CASSYQEGYEQYF	TGTGCCAGCAGCTACCAAGAGGGCTACGAGCAGTACTTC
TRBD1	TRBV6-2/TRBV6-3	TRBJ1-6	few	CASRKQGAADNSPLHF	TGTGCCAGCAGGAAACAGGGGGCAGCTGATAATTCACCCCTCCACTTT
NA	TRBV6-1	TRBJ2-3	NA	CASSAGSEDTQYF	TGTGCCAGCAGCGCAGGGTCTGAAGATACGCAGTATTTT
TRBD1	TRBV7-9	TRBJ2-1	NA	CASSPRGTGVYNEQFF	TGTGCCAGCAGCCCCAGAGGGACAGGGGTATACAATGAGCAGTTCTTC
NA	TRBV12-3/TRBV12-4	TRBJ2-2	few	CASSPVGNTGELFF	TGTGCCAGCAGCCCCGTTGGGAACACCGGGGAGCTGTTTTTT
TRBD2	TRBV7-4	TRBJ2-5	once	CASSLAPLAGGWVQETQYF	TGTGCCAGCAGCTTAGCGCCACTAGCGGGGGGTTGGGTCCAAGAGACCCAGTACTTC
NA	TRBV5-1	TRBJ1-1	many	CASSLRQGNTEAFF	TGCGCCAGCAGCTTGAGGCAGGGGAACACTGAAGCTTTCTTT
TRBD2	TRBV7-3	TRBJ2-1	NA	CASSLNLAANNEQFF	TGTGCCAGCAGCTTAAACCTAGCGGCCAACAATGAGCAGTTCTTC
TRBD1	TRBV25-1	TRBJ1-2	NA	CASSLGQGPFTF	TGTGCCAGCAGTCTGGGACAGGGGCCTTTTACCTTC
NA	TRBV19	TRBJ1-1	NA	CASSWGTRGAEAFF	TGTGCCAGTAGTTGGGGGACACGGGGAGCTGAAGCTTTCTTT
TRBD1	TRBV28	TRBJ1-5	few	CASSPGGTEYSNQPQHF	TGTGCCAGCAGCCCAGGAGGGACAGAATATAGCAATCAGCCCCAGCATTTT
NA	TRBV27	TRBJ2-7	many	CASSPSTGEVDYEQYF	TGTGCCAGCAGTCCAAGTACAGGGGAGGTCGACTACGAGCAGTACTTC
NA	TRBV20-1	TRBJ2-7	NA	CSARVYQESSYEQYF	TGCAGTGCTAGAGTGTATCAGGAGAGCTCCTACGAGCAGTACTTC
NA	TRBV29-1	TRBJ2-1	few	CSRLDEYNEQFF	TGCAGTCGACTAGACGAGTACAATGAGCAGTTCTTC
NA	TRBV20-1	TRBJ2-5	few	CSPKARRGLFQETQYF	TGCAGTCCTAAAGCACGCAGGGGCTTGTTCCAAGAGACCCAGTACTTC
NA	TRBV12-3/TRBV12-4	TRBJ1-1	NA	CASSWARGNTEAFF	TGTGCCAGCAGTTGGGCCAGGGGTAACACTGAAGCTTTCTTT
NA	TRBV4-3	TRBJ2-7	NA	CASSQDRVARSYEQYF	TGCGCCAGCAGCCAAGACAGGGTAGCCAGGTCCTACGAGCAGTACTTC
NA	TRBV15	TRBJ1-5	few	CATSLLSGGSNQPQHF	TGTGCCACCAGCCTTTTGTCCGGGGGTAGCAATCAGCCCCAGCATTTT
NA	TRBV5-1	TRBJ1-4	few	CASSLVADSREKLFF	TGCGCCAGCAGCTTGGTGGCAGACAGTCGTGAAAAACTGTTTTTT
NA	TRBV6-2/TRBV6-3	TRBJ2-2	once	CASSEAPPGELFF	TGTGCCAGCAGTGAGGCTCCACCCGGGGAGCTGTTTTTT
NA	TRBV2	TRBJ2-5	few	CASSELLEQETQYF	TGTGCCAGCAGTGAACTCTTGGAACAAGAGACCCAGTACTTC
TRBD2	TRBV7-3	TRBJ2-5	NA	CASSLTSGSWETQYF	TGTGCCAGCAGCTTAACTAGCGGGAGTTGGGAGACCCAGTACTTC
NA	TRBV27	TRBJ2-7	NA	CASSFSGHGYEQYF	TGTGCCAGCAGTTTTTCAGGGCACGGGTACGAGCAGTACTTC
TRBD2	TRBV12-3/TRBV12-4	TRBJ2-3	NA	CASSSVQREYGTDTQYF	TGTGCCAGCAGTTCGGTCCAGCGGGAGTACGGCACAGATACGCAGTATTTT
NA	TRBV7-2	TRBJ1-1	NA	CASSPGVPVEAFF	TGTGCCAGCAGCCCAGGGGTTCCAGTTGAAGCTTTCTTT
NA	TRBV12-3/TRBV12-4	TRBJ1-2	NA	CASTRDYGYTF	TGTGCCAGCACCCGAGATTACGGCTACACCTTC
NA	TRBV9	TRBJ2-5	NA	CASPPPGLHNQETQYF	TGTGCCAGCCCTCCTCCGGGACTCCACAACCAAGAGACCCAGTACTTC
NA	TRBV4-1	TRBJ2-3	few	CASSQDWAGGTDTQYF	TGCGCCAGCAGCCAAGATTGGGCAGGGGGGACAGATACGCAGTATTTT
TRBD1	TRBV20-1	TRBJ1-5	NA	CSASGTAMNNQPQHF	TGCAGTGCTTCCGGGACAGCCATGAACAATCAGCCCCAGCATTTT
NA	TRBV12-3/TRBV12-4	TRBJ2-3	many	CASSSTLTTHTF	TGTGCCAGCAGTTCCACCCTTACCACCCATACTTTT
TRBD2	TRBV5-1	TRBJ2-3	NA	CASSLALAGDPDTQYF	TGCGCCAGCAGCTTGGCCCTAGCGGGAGACCCAGATACGCAGTATTTT
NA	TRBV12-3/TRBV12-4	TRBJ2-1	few	CASSLGGVDRNEQFF	TGTGCCAGCAGCCTAGGGGGTGTAGACAGGAATGAGCAGTTCTTC
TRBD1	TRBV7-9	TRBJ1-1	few	CASSYPGQGILNTEAFF	TGTGCCAGCAGTTACCCGGGACAGGGGATCCTGAACACTGAAGCTTTCTTT
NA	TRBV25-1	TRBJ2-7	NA	CASSEIGGESYEQYF	TGTGCCAGCAGTGAAATTGGGGGAGAGTCCTACGAGCAGTACTTC
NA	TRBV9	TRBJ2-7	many	CASSPQFDSPEQYF	TGTGCCAGCAGCCCTCAATTCGACAGTCCCGAGCAGTACTTC
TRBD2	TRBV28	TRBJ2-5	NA	CASSILAGWLQETQYF	TGTGCCAGCAGTATTCTAGCGGGATGGTTACAAGAGACCCAGTACTTC
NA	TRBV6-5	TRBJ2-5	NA	CASSYVPDQETQYF	TGTGCCAGCAGTTATGTTCCGGATCAAGAGACCCAGTACTTC
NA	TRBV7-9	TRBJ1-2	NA	CASSSTTGWTTGGYTF	TGTGCCAGCAGCTCTACGACAGGATGGACGACGGGTGGCTACACCTTC
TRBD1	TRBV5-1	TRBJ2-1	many	CASSLGQGTHNEQFF	TGCGCCAGCAGCTTAGGACAGGGGACCCACAATGAGCAGTTCTTC
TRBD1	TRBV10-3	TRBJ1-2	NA	CAISESPGTGVSYGYTF	TGTGCCATCAGTGAGTCGCCGGGGACAGGGGTCAGCTATGGCTACACCTTC
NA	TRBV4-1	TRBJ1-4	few	CASSQVGQGEKLFF	TGCGCCAGCAGCCAAGTGGGGCAGGGTGAAAAACTGTTTTTT
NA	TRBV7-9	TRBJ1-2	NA	CASSSPTGEYGYTF	TGTGCCAGCAGCTCCCCGACAGGAGAGTATGGCTACACCTTC
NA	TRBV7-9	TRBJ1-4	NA	CASSLDPGGEKLFF	TGTGCCAGCAGCTTAGATCCAGGTGGGGAAAAACTGTTTTTT
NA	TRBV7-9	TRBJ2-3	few	CASSPRDRSQDTQYF	TGTGCCAGCAGCCCCCGGGACCGATCACAGGATACGCAGTATTTT
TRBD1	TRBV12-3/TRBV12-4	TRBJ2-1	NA	CASSRETGLNEQFF	TGTGCCAGCAGCCGAGAGACAGGGTTGAATGAGCAGTTCTTC
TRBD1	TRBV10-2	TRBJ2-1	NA	CASTMEENRGYNEQFF	TGCGCCAGCACCATGGAAGAGAACAGGGGCTACAATGAGCAGTTCTTC
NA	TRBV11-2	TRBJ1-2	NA	CASSLNLDYGYTF	TGTGCCAGCAGCTTAAACTTGGACTATGGCTACACCTTC
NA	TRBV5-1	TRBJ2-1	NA	CASSLAGTAPLYNEQFF	TGCGCCAGCAGCTTGGCTGGGACGGCTCCCCTCTACAATGAGCAGTTCTTC
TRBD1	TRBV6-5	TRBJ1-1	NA	CASSYFQGAAEAFF	TGTGCCAGCAGTTATTTTCAGGGGGCGGCTGAAGCTTTCTTT
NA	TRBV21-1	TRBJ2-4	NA	CAFPIRGGQLGKNIQYF	TGTGCCTTTCCTATCAGGGGGGGACAGTTGGGCAAAAACATTCAGTACTTC